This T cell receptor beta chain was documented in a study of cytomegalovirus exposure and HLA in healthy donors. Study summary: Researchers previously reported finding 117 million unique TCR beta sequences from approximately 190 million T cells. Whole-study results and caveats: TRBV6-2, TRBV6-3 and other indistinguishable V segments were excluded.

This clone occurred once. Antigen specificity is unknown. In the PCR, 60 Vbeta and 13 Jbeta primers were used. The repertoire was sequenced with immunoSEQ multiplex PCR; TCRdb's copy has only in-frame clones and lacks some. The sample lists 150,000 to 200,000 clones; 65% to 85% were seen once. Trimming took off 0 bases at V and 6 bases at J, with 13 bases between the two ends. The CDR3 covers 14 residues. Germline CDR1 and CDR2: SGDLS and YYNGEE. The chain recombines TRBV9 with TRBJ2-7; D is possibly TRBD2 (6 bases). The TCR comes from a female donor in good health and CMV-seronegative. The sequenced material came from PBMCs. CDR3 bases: TGTGCCAGCAGCGTAGCTCCGGGGGTGGGCGAGCAGTACTTC. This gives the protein CASSVAPGVGEQYF.